This TCR beta chain emerged from a study of T cells expressing NK-cell markers. The CDR3 spans 15 residues. Germline lookup yields CDR1 SGHTA and CDR2 FQGNSA. No DNA is given; TCRdb re-called the 5' RACE reads and lists each CDR3 protein once. Its table lists roughly 450,000 distinct CDR3 sequences. The rearrangement links TRBV7-2 to TRBJ1-5. The TCR originated in a woman aged 45-65 years in good health. The specimen sequenced was blood T cells: a sorted CD56 or NKG2C T cell subset, CD4+ or CD8+ T cells, or bulk PBMC T cells (not recorded which). CDR3 loop: CASSPHSLSNQPQHF.